One sample yielded the 10 T cell receptor beta chains listed below, sequenced in a study of T cells expressing NK-cell markers. After re-calling the 5' RACE reads, TCRdb lists one entry per CDR3 protein, DNA absent. Its clone listing holds about 550,000 distinct CDR3 sequences. The sequenced sample was blood T cells: a sorted CD56 or NKG2C T cell subset, CD4+ or CD8+ T cells, or bulk PBMC T cells (not recorded which). Receptors originate from a man aged 18 to 29 in good health.

The V and J genes are TRBV6-5 and TRBJ2-1. This CDR3 spans 15 amino acids. From germline, CDR1 is MNHEY and CDR2 SVGAGI. The CDR3 protein is CASSYDRGSASEQFF.

V usage is TRBV27 and J usage is TRBJ2-7; TCRdb picks TRBD1, but there is no DNA to check that call. The CDR3 is 13 residues long. The V gene's germline CDR1 is MNHEY and CDR2 SMNVEV (reference sequence). CDR3 sequence reads: CASRPGYTYEQYF.

The chain uses TRBV25-1 and TRBJ2-3; TCRdb outputs TRBD1, but without DNA this stays unchecked. Looked up from germline, CDR1 is MGHDK and CDR2 is SYGVNS. The CDR3 loop spans 13 amino acids. This CDR3 reads CASRTGMVLSQYF.

The genes are TRBV7-9 and TRBJ2-7; the TRBD2 assignment by TCRdb is unverifiable without DNA. This CDR3 is built from 16 residues. CDR1 SEHNR and CDR2 FQNEAQ come from the germline V gene (reference sequence). This chain's CDR3 is CASSFSGSGVSYEQYF.

The chain couples TRBV6-2 or TRBV6-3 to TRBJ1-5. CDR3 length: 18 residues. Germline assignment: CDR1 MNHEY and CDR2 SVGEGT. CDR3 in amino acids: CASTDPLGDTYSNQPQHF.

The chain is built from TRBV5-1 and TRBJ1-4; TCRdb indicates TRBD1, and absent DNA this call remains unverified. Germline CDR1 is SGHRS and CDR2 is YFSETQ. This CDR3 is 14 amino acids long. The CDR3: CASRLPGQGGKLFF. Variable domain in full (rest from reference TRBV5-1 and TRBJ1-4): KAGVTQTPRYLIKTRGQQVTLSCSPISGHRSVSWYQQTPGQGLQFLFEYFSETQRNKGNFPGRFSGRQFSNSRSEMNVSTLELGDSALYLCASRLPGQGGKLFFGSGTQLSVL.

This sequence joins TRBV29-1 and TRBJ2-5. This CDR3 region has 12 residues. Germline loops: CDR1 SQVTM, CDR2 ANQGSEA. The chain's CDR3 is CSVGQRSETQYF.

This chain connects TRBV6-5 to TRBJ2-7; TCRdb names TRBD1, which stays unverified in the absence of DNA. Germline CDR1 is MNHEY and CDR2 is SVGAGI. This CDR3 contains 16 residues. The chain's CDR3 is CASSSTPRDSSYEQYF.

The chain is built from TRBV6-5 and TRBJ1-5; as DNA is missing, the TRBD1 call by TCRdb cannot be tested. The CDR3 covers 16 residues. The V gene's germline CDR1 is MNHEY and CDR2 SVGAGI. The CDR3 sequence is CASSYPGQGGNQPQHF.

CDR3 residues: CASSSTAGGSTDTQYF. This chain joins TRBV4-1 and TRBJ2-3; the D call of TRBD2 rests on TCRdb alone, since no DNA is present to check it. Germline assignment: CDR1 MGHRA and CDR2 YSYEKL. CDR3 size: 16 residues.